The entry below describes one T cell receptor beta chain. The sample originates from a study of blood T cell repertoires in COVID-19. V shed 5 bases and J shed 3 bases, with 12 bases lying between them. Germline CDR1 SEHNR, CDR2 FQNEAQ (reference sequence). The CDR3 is 14 residues long. The data were produced by immunoSEQ multiplex PCR, yet TCRdb's version contains in-frame clones alone and is incomplete. This sample has tens of thousands of clones; roughly 84% occur once, and the top ten carry 10% to 15%. This receptor was identified in a human donor in a cohort sampled during active COVID-19. The chain carries TRBV7-9 and TRBJ2-3; D perhaps matches TRBD2 (6 bases). Specimen: peripheral blood. CDR3 loop: CASSISGGTDTQYF. The CDR3 DNA reads TGTGCCAGCAGCATCAGCGGAGGGACAGATACGCAGTATTTT.